The clone carrying this T cell receptor (beta chain) has more than one count but fewer than ten. The antigen is unknown. Germline V gene data show CDR1 as SGHRS and CDR2 as YFSETQ. This CDR3 has 14 residues. V was pared by 4 bases and J by 0 bases, with 10 bases between. TCRdb itself ran the 5' RACE reads through MiXCR, one entry per CDR3 protein. The table lists 310,000 or so distinct CDR3 sequences, approximately 15% of them singletons, with over 20% in the top ten. These data come from a study of T-cell memory formation after mild COVID-19. Points from the study as a whole: Among clones peaking at day 37 in the second wave, SARS-CoV-2 specificity remained unconfirmed. Contracting clones, day 15 to 85, had balanced CD4/CD8, and later expanders favored CD4+.

Sequenced: PBMCs or a T cell subset sorted from them (not recorded which). This receptor was identified in a man between 18 and 29 years old who had mild COVID-19 (a few samples of this study predate the infection). Cell type and time point are not known. The gene calls are TRBV5-1 and TRBJ1-1; TRBD1 is a possible D gene (5 bases). The CDR3 here is CASSQGPMNTEAFF. CDR3 coding DNA: TGCGCCAGCAGCCAGGGACCGATGAACACTGAAGCTTTCTTT.